This is a list of T cell receptor beta chains from one sample in a study of CD8+ T cells in alopecia areata. The table came from immunoSEQ multiplex PCR; TCRdb's copy has only in-frame clones and leaves some out. Altogether 150,000 to 200,000 clones are present, less than 75% being singletons, with the ten largest covering about an eighth. This sample comprised CD8+ T cells sorted from blood, obtained at week 0. Every receptor here comes from a human donor with alopecia areata. Each CDR3 is given with its conserved first and last residue. A D gene is named only where the DNA matches it firmly. Clone size is not always given. Where it is, it says once, few, many or a class for expanded clones.

D gene,V gene,J gene,clone size,CDR3 protein,CDR3 DNA
-,TRBV27,TRBJ2-2,-,CASAYHGQNTGELFF,TGTGCCAGCGCCTACCACGGACAGAACACCGGGGAGCTGTTTTTT
-,TRBV2,TRBJ2-1,-,CASSDSDYNEQFF,TGTGCCAGCAGTGATTCGGATTACAATGAGCAGTTCTTC
TRBD2,TRBV7-2,TRBJ2-2,-,CASSFSGALPGELFF,TGTGCCAGCAGCTTTAGCGGGGCTCTCCCCGGGGAGCTGTTTTTT
-,TRBV7-2,TRBJ1-5,-,CASSLNSNQPQHF,TGTGCCAGCAGCCTAAATAGCAATCAGCCCCAGCATTTT
TRBD1,TRBV20-1,TRBJ1-1,-,CSARDREAFF,TGCAGTGCTAGGGACAGGGAAGCTTTCTTT
-,TRBV9,TRBJ2-5,-,CASSVGGSRVETQYF,TGTGCCAGCAGCGTAGGTGGTTCCAGGGTTGAGACCCAGTACTTC
-,TRBV6-5,TRBJ2-7,-,CASGRAGTPYEQYF,TGTGCCAGCGGCCGCGCGGGGACGCCCTACGAGCAGTACTTC
-,TRBV12-5,TRBJ2-3,few,CASGPGDRTDTQYF,TGTGCTAGTGGACCGGGGGACCGCACAGATACGCAGTATTTT
-,TRBV30,TRBJ2-1,-,CAWSITGKYNEQFF,TGTGCCTGGAGTATCACGGGAAAATACAATGAGCAGTTCTTC
-,TRBV4-1,TRBJ2-7,-,CASSYEPSYEQYF,TGCGCCAGCAGCTACGAGCCCTCCTACGAGCAGTACTTC